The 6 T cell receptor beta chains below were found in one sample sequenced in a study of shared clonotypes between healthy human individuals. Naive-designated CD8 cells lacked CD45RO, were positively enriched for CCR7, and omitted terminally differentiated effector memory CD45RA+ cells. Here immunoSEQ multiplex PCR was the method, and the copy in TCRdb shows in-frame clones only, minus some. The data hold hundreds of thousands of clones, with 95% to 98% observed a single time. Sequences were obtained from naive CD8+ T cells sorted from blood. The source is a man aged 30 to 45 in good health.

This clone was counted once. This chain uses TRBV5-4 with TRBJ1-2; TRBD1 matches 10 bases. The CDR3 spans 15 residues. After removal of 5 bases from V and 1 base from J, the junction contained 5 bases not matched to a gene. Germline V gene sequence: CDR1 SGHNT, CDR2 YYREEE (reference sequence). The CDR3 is CASSFDRGHNYGYTF. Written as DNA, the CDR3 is TGTGCCAGCAGTTTTGACAGGGGGCATAACTATGGCTACACCTTC.

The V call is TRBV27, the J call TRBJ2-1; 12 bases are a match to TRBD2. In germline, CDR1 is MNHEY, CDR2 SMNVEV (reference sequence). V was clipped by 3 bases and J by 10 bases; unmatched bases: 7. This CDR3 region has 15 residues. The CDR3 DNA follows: TGTGCCAGCAGTTTTTCGACTAGCGGGAGACGAGAGCAGTTCTTC. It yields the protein CASSFSTSGRREQFF.

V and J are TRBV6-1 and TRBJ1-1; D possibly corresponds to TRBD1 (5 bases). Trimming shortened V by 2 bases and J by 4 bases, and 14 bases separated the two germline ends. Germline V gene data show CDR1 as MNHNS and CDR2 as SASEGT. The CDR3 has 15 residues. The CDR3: CASSEFLGEGTEAFF. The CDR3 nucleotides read TGTGCCAGCAGTGAATTTTTAGGGGAGGGCACTGAAGCTTTCTTT.

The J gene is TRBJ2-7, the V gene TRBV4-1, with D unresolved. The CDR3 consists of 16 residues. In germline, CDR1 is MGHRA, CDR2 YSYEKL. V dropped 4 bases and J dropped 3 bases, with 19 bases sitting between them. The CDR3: CASSPPPPRSFYEQYF. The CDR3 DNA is TGCGCCAGCAGCCCTCCGCCTCCACGTTCATTCTACGAGCAGTACTTC.

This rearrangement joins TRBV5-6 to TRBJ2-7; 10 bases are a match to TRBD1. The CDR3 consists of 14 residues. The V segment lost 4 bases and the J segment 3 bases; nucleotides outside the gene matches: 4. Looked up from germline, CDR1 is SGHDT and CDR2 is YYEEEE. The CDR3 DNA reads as TGTGCCAGCAGCCACGGGACAGGGGTCTACGAGCAGTACTTC. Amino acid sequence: CASSHGTGVYEQYF.

The CDR3 spells CASSILSGEQFF. The CDR3, as DNA: TGTGCCAGTAGTATATTAAGCGGCGAGCAGTTCTTC. The chain couples TRBV19 to TRBJ2-1, with a weak D call TRBD2 (5 bases). The CDR3 sequence is 12 residues long. Germline values: CDR1 LNHDA, CDR2 SQIVND (reference sequence). V was trimmed by 2 bases and J by 10 bases, leaving 9 bases between them. The complete variable domain, with remaining parts taken from reference TRBV19 and TRBJ2-1, reads DGGITQSPKYLFRKEGQNVTLSCEQNLNHDAMYWYRQDPGQGLRLIYYSQIVNDFQKGDIAEGYSVSREKKESFPLTVTSAQKNPTAFYLCASSILSGEQFFGPGTRLTVL.